This T cell receptor beta chain was sequenced for a study of sequential checkpoint blockade in melanoma. About the research overall: Maintenance nivolumab came after either treatment sequence.

Treatment reported: randomized to nivolumab then ipilimumab (arm A) or the reverse (arm B). None of the patients previously received DNA-damaging chemotherapy. PBMC sorting kept live CD3+CD8+ cells without CD19 or CD56. Data came from immunoSEQ multiplex PCR; TCRdb stores just in-frame clones and leaves some out. Among 15,000 to 20,000 clones listed, around 69% were seen once. Germline V CDR1 and CDR2: SGHNT, YYREEE (reference sequence). The trim removed 0 bases at V and 7 bases at J, leaving 6 bases unmatched. CDR3 length: 14 amino acids. The TCR originated in a human donor with melanoma. The chain recombines TRBV5-4 with TRBJ1-1; 7 bases align to TRBD1. Source: CD8+ T cells sorted from blood (inferred from file names), taken from a patient given nivolumab and ipilimumab in sequence. The CDR3 region is CASSLVGGAIEAFF. The CDR3 bases are TGTGCCAGCAGCTTGGTAGGGGGCGCCATTGAAGCTTTCTTT.